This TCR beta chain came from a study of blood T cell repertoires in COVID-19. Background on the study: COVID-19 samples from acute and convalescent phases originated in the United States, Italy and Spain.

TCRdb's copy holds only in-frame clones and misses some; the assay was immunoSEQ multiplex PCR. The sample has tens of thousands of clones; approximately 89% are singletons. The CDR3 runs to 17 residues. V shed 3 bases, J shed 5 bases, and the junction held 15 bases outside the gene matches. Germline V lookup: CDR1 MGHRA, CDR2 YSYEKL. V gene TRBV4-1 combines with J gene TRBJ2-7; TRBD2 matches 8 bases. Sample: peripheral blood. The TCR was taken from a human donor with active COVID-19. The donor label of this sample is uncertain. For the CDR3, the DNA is TGCGCCAGCAGCCATCTCACCAACGGACTAGCTTTGGACGAGCAGTACTTC. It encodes CASSHLTNGLALDEQYF.